This T cell receptor beta chain was captured in a study of blood T cell repertoires in COVID-19 (dated by TCRdb to the early 2020s). For the study in its entirety: Collaborator samples came from the United States, Italy and Spain and covered acute and convalescent phases of COVID-19. The material from the prospective study consisted of cDNA or gDNA derived from T cells, B-cell-depleted T cells, or PBMCs. Deeply sampled blood TCRbeta repertoires from subjects exposed to, actively infected with, or recovered from COVID-19 were included in the dataset. The repertoires were released in a freely available public database intended as a resource for research on the immune response to SARS-CoV-2. Samples came from the ongoing ImmuneRACE study (first 160 participants) plus 1,254 subjects from 6 global collaborators. Sample metadata almost always included a de-identified subject ID, COVID-19 status, age in years and sex. Where available, HLA class I and class II types were obtained from metadata supplied by the sample provider rather than from assay-based typing. Study-wide findings and limitations: Clinical and demographic metadata were provided uncurated, with the amount varying by source and participant.

Reading from cysteine to phenylalanine, the CDR3 counts 13 amino acids. Of all the DNA, just the CDR3 is kept, 39 bases in frame from base 1. CDR1 LNHDA and CDR2 SQIVND were looked up in the germline V gene (reference sequence). V drops 5 bases and J drops 5 bases, leaving 11 bases in between. The immunoSEQ Assay, a bias-controlled multiplex PCR, was used to amplify TCRbeta CDR3 regions from genomic DNA. On the study's bioinformatics: Nucleated cell counts per sample were estimated from amplification of reference gene primers within the assay. To quantify the absolute abundance of each unique TCRbeta CDR3 rearrangement, sequence reads were collapsed and filtered. For each sample, productive Simpson clonality was calculated as the square root of Simpson's diversity index over productive rearrangements. This immuneACCESS table, as held by TCRdb, lists in-frame sequences with V and J called but not all clones. Of the missing ones, under half trace to an unresolved V gene in checked studies; the others have no known cause. V and J calls and clone size are as listed in that table; D and trimming were resolved from the DNA. In this sample the table shows roughly 300,000 clones, 70% to 90% of which occur a single time. The ten largest clones add up to less than 6% of the sample.

In the prospective study, participants were about 18 to 95 years old, resided in approximately 25 geographic areas of the United States, and were enrolled through a virtual design. Cohort assignment in the prospective study relied on participant-reported clinical history from a screening survey and a study questionnaire. Recovered participants in ImmuneRACE Cohort 3 were defined by two consecutive negative NP/OP PCR tests, clearance by a healthcare professional, or resolution of symptoms. Each participant in the prospective study had whole blood, serum and a nasopharyngeal or oropharyngeal swab collected by mobile phlebotomists. Over a roughly two-month period, participants in the prospective study had the option of providing additional blood draws and questionnaires. Before DNA extraction, blood samples from the prospective study were shipped at room temperature or frozen. As for this clone: It lacks a known antigen. It has no much larger one-base neighbor in the sample; base qualities were not kept.

The chain couples TRBV19 to TRBJ2-3; the D gene cannot be named for sure. The clonotype was recovered from a woman aged 25 to 45 who had recovered from COVID-19. Sequencing input: PBMCs or T cells enriched from blood (not recorded which). This receptor carries the CDR3 CASSPRPGDTQYF. The base sequence is TGTGCCAGTAGTCCACGACCGGGAGATACGCAGTATTTT.